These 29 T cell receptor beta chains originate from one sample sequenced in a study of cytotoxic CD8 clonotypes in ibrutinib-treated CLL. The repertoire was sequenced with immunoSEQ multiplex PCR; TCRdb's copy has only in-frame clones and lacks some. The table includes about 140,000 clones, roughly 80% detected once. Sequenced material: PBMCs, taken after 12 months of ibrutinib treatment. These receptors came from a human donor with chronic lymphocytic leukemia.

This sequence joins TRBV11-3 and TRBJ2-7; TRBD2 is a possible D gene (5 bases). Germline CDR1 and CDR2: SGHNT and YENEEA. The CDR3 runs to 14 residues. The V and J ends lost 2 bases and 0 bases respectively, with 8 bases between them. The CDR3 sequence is CASSLLANSYEQYF. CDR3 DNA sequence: TGTGCCAGCAGCTTACTAGCCAACTCCTACGAGCAGTACTTC.

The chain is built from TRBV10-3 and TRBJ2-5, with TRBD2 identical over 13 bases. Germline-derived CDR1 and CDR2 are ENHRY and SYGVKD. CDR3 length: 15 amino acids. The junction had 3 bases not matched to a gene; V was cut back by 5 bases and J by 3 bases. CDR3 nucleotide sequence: TGTGCCATCAGTAAAGGGACTAGCGGGGAAGAGACCCAGTACTTC. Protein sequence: CAISKGTSGEETQYF.

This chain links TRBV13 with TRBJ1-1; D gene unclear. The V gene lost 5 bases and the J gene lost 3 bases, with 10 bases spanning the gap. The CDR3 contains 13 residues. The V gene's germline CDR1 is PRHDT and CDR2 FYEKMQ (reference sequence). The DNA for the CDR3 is TGTGCCAGCAGCCGCCGAGAGTACACTGAAGCTTTCTTT. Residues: CASSRREYTEAFF.

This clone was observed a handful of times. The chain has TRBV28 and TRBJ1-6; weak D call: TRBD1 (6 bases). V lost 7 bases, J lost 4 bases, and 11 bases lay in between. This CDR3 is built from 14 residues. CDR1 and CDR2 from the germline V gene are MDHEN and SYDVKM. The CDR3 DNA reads TGTGCCAGCACTGGGGGGCAGTATAATTCACCCCTCCACTTT. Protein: CASTGGQYNSPLHF.

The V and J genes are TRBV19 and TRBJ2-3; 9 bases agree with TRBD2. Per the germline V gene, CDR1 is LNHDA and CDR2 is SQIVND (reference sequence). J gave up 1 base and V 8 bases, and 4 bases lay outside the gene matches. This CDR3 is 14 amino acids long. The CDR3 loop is CASRRTSGTDTQYF. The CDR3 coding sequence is TGTGCCAGTCGACGGACTAGCGGCACAGATACGCAGTATTTT. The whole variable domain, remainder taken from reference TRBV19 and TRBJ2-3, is DGGITQSPKYLFRKEGQNVTLSCEQNLNHDAMYWYRQDPGQGLRLIYYSQIVNDFQKGDIAEGYSVSREKKESFPLTVTSAQKNPTAFYLCASRRTSGTDTQYFGPGTRLTVL.

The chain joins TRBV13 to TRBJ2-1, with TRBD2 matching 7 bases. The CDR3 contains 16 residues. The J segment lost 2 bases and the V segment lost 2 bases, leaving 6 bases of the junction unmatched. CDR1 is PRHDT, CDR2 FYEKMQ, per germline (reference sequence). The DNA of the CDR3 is TGTGCCAGCAGCTTAATCGGGAGGTATCCCTACAATGAGCAGTTCTTC. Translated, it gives CASSLIGRYPYNEQFF.

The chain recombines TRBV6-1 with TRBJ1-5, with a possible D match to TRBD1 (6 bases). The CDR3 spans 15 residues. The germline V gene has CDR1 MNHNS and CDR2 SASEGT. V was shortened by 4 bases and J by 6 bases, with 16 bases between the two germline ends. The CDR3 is CASSGPGAAAQPQHF. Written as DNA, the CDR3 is TGTGCCAGCAGTGGCCCAGGGGCGGCGGCTCAGCCCCAGCATTTT.

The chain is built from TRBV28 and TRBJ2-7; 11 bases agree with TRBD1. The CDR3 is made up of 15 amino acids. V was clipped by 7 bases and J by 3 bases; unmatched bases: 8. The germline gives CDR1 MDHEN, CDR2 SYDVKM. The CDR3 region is CASKTSGTGGYEQYF. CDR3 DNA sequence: TGTGCCAGCAAAACCTCCGGGACAGGGGGCTACGAGCAGTACTTC.

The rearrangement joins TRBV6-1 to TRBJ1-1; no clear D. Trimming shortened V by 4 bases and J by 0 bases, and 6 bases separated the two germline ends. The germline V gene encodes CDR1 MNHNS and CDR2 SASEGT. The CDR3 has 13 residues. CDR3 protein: CASSAVMNTEAFF. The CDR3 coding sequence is TGTGCCAGCAGTGCGGTTATGAACACTGAAGCTTTCTTT.

CDR3 sequence: CASSASRDGDHTQYF. CDR3 nucleotides: TGTGCCAGCAGCGCAAGCCGGGACGGGGATCATACGCAGTATTTT. The gene calls are TRBV9 and TRBJ2-3; TRBD1 or TRBD2 may be the D gene (5 bases each). Trimming cost V 3 bases and J 7 bases, with 18 bases left between them. The CDR3 covers 15 residues. In germline, CDR1 is SGDLS, CDR2 YYNGEE.

CDR3 nucleotide sequence: TGTGCTAGTGGTTCCCTGACTAGCGGGACGCAGTATTTT. This sequence encodes CASGSLTSGTQYF. The chain joins TRBV12-5 to TRBJ2-3, with 10 bases matching TRBD2. Germline lookup yields CDR1 LGHNT and CDR2 FRNRAP. This CDR3 region has 13 residues. The V gene end was trimmed by 4 bases and the J gene end by 9 bases; junction bases not matched to a gene: 4.

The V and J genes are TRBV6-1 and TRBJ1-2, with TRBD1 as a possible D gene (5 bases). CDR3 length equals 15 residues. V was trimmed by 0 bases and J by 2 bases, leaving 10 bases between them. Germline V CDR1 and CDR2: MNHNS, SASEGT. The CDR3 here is CASSEAPGTNYGYTF. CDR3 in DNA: TGTGCCAGCAGTGAAGCGCCGGGGACCAACTATGGCTACACCTTC.

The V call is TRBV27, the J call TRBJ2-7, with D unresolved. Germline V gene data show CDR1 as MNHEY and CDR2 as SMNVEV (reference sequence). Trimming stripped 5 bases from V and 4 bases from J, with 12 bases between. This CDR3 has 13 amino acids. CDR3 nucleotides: TGTGCCAGCAGTAGCCCTCAACTATACGAGCAGTACTTC. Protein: CASSSPQLYEQYF.

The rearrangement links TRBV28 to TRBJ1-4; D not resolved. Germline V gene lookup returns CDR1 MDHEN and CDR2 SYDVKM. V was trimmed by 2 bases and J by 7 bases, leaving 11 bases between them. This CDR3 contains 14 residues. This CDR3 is CASSLVSVAEKLFF. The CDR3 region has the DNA TGTGCCAGCAGTTTAGTTTCGGTGGCTGAAAAACTGTTTTTT.

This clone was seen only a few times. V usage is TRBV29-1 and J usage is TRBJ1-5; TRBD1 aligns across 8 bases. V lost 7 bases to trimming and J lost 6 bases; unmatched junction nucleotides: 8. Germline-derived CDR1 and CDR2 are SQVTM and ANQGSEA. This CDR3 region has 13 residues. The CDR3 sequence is CSANTGGGQPQHF. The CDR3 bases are TGCAGCGCTAATACAGGGGGAGGTCAGCCCCAGCATTTT.

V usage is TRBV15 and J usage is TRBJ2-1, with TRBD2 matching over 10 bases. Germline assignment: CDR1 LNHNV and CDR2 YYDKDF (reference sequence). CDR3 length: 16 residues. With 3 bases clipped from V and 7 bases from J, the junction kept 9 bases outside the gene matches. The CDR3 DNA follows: TGTGCCACCAGCAGGCTCTTTACTAGCGGGGTTAATGAGCAGTTCTTC. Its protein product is CATSRLFTSGVNEQFF.

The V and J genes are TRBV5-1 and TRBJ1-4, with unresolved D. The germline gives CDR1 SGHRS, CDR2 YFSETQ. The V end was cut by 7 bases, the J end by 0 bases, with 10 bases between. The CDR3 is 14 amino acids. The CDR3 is CASALTTTNEKLFF. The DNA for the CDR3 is TGCGCCAGCGCCTTAACAACAACTAATGAAAAACTGTTTTTT.

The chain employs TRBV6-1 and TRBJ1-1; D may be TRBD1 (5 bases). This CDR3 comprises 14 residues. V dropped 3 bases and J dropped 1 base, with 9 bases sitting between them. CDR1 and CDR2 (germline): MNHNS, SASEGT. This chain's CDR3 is CASSDPGKNTEAFF. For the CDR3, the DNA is TGTGCCAGCAGTGACCCAGGGAAGAACACTGAAGCTTTCTTT.

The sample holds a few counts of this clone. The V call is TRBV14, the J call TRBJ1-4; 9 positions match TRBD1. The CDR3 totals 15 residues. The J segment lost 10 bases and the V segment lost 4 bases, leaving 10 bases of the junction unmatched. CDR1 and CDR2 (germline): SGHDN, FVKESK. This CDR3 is CASSRIGTGTGKLFF. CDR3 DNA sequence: TGTGCCAGCAGCCGTATCGGGACAGGGACCGGAAAACTGTTTTTT.

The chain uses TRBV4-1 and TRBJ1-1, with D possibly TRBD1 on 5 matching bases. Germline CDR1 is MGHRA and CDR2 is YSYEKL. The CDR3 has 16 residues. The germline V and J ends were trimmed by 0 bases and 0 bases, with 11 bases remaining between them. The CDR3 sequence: CASSQDRQFLNTEAFF. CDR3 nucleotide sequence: TGCGCCAGCAGCCAAGACCGACAGTTCCTGAACACTGAAGCTTTCTTT.

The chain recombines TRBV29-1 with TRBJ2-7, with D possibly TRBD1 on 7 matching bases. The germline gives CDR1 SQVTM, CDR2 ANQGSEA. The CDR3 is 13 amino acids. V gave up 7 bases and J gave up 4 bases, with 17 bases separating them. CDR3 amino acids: CSGGAGGGYEQYF. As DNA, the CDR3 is TGCAGCGGCGGGGCAGGGGGTGGTTACGAGCAGTACTTC.

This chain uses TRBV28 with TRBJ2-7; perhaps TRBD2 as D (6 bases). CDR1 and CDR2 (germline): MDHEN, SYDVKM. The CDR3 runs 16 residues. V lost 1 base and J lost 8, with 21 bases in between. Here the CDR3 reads CASSLSSSGASFQQYF. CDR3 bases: TGTGCCAGCAGTTTATCTTCGTCGGGAGCGTCTTTCCAGCAGTACTTC. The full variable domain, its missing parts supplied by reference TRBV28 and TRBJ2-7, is DVKVTQSSRYLVKRTGEKVFLECVQDMDHENMFWYRQDPGLGLRLIYFSYDVKMKEKGDIPEGYSVSREKKERFSLILESASTNQTSMYLCASSLSSSGASFQQYFGPGTRLTVT.

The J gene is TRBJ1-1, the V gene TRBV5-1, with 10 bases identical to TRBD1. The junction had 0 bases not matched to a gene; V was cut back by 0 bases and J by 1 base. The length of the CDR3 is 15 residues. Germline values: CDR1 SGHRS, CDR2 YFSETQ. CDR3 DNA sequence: TGCGCCAGCAGCTTGGGACAGGGGGCGAACACTGAAGCTTTCTTT. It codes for CASSLGQGANTEAFF.

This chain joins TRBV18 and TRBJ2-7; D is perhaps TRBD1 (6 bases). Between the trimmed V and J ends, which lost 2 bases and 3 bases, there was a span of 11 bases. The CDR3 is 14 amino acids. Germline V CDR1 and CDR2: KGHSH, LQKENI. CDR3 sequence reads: CASSPGPRGYEQYF. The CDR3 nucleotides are TGTGCCAGCTCACCAGGTCCCAGGGGCTACGAGCAGTACTTC.

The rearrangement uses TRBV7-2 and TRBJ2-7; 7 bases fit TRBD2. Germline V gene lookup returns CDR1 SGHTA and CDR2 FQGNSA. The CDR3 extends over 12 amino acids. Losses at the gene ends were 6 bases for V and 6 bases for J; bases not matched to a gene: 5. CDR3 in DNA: TGTGCCAGCAGTGGGAGGGTGGGCGAGCAGTACTTC. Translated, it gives CASSGRVGEQYF.

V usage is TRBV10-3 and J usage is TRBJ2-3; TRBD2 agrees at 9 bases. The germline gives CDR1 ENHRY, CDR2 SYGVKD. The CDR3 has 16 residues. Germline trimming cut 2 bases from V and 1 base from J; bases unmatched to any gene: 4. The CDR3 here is CAISERKRGGTDTQYF. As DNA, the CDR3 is TGTGCCATCAGTGAGAGGAAGCGGGGGGGCACAGATACGCAGTATTTT.

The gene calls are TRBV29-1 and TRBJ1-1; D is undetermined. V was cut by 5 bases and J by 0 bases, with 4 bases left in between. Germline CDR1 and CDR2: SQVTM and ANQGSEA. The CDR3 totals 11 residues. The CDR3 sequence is CSVRLNTEAFF. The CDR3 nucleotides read TGCAGCGTTCGTCTGAACACTGAAGCTTTCTTT.

Here the CDR3 reads CASSYAYYEQYF. In DNA, the CDR3 is TGTGCCAGCAGTTACGCGTACTACGAGCAGTACTTC. The V and J genes are TRBV6-5 and TRBJ2-7, with D unclear. V shed 2 bases and J shed 3 bases, with 5 bases lying between them. Looked up from germline, CDR1 is MNHEY and CDR2 is SVGAGI. The length of the CDR3 is 12 residues.

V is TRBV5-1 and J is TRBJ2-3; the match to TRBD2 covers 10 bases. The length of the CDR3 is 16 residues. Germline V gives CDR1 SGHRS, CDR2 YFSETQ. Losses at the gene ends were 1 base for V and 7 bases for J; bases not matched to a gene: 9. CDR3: CASSLNLAGGGNTQYF. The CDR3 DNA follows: TGCGCCAGCAGCTTGAACTTAGCGGGGGGAGGCAATACGCAGTATTTT. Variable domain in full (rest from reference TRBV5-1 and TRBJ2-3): KAGVTQTPRYLIKTRGQQVTLSCSPISGHRSVSWYQQTPGQGLQFLFEYFSETQRNKGNFPGRFSGRQFSNSRSEMNVSTLELGDSALYLCASSLNLAGGGNTQYFGPGTRLTVL.